The entry below gives a single T cell receptor beta chain sequence along with its context. This sample was taken from a study of blood T cell repertoires in COVID-19. J was trimmed by 5 bases and V by 6 bases; bases with no gene match: 10. The CDR3 runs 15 residues. Germline CDR1 is WSHSY and CDR2 is SAAADI. Only in-frame clones appear in the TCRdb table, and some are missing; sequencing was by immunoSEQ multiplex PCR. Of around 300,000 clones in the sample, under 90% are singletons; the top ten hold about 2%. Input material: PBMCs or T cells enriched from blood (not recorded which). The chain employs TRBV10-2 and TRBJ1-5; 7 bases map to TRBD1. This sequence originates from a woman aged 60-70 years who had recovered from COVID-19. This CDR3 reads CASSDGQGQYQPQHF. CDR3 in DNA: TGCGCCAGCAGCGACGGTCAGGGACAGTATCAGCCCCAGCATTTT.